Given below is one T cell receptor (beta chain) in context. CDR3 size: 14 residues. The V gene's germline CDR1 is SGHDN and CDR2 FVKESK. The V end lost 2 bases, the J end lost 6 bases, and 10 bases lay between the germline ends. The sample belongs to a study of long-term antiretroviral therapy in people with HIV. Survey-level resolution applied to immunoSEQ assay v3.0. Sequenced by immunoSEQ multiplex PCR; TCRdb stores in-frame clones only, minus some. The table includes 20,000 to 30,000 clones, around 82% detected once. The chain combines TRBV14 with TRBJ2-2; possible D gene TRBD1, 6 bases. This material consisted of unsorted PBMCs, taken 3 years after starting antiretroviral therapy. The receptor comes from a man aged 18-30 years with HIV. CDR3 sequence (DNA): TGTGCCAGCAGCCAACAAGAGGGGGCCGGGGAGCTGTTTTTT. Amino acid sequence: CASSQQEGAGELFF.